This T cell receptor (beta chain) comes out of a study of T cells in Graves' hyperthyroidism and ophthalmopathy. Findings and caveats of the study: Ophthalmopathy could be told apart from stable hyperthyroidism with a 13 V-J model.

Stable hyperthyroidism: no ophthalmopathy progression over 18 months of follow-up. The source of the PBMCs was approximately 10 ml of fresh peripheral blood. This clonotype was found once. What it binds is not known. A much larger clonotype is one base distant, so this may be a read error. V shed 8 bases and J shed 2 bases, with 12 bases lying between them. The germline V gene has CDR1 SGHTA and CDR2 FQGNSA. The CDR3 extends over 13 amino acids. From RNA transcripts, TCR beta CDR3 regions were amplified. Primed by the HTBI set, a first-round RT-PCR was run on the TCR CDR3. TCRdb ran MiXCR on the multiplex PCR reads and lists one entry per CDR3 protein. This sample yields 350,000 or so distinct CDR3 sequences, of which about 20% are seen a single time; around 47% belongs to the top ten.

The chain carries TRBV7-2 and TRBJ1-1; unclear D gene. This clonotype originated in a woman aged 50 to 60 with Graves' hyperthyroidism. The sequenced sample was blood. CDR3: CASAPTENTEAFF. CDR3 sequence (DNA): TGTGCCAGCGCCCCTACAGAAAACACTGAAGCTTTCTTT.